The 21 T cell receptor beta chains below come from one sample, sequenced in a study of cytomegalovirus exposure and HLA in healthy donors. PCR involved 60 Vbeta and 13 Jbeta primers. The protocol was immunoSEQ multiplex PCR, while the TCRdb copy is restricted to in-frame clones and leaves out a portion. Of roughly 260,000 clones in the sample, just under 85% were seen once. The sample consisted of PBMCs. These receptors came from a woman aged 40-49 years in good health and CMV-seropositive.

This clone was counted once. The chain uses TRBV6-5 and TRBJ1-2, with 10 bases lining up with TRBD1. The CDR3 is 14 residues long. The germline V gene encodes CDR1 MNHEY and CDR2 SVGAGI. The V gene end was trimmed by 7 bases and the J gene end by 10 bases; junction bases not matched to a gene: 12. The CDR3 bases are TGTGCCAGCACCTGGCGGGGACAGGGGATTCCCTACACCTTC. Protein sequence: CASTWRGQGIPYTF.

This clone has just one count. DNA of the CDR3: TGTGCCAGCAGTTACCGGGTAAGGAATGAGCAGTTCTTC. This gives the protein CASSYRVRNEQFF. The chain has TRBV6-6 and TRBJ2-1; no definite D call. The CDR3 runs 13 residues. With 2 bases removed from V and 7 bases from J, the gap between germline ends came to 9 bases. Germline V gene data show CDR1 as MNHNY and CDR2 as SVGAGI (reference sequence).

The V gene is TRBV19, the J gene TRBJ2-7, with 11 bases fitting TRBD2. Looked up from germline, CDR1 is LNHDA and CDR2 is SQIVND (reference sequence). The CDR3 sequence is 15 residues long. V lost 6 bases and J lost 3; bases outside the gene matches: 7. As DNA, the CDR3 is TGTGCCAGTAGCTCGGATCTAGCGGGAGGCTACGAGCAGTACTTC. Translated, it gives CASSSDLAGGYEQYF.

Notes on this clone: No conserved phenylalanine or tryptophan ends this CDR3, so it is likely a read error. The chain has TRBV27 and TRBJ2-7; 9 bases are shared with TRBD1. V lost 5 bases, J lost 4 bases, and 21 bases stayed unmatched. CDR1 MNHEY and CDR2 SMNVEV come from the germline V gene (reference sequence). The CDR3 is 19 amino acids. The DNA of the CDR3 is TGTGCCAGCAGTCCAACTAAGGGACAGGGTGTTAATACTAGGTACGAGCAGTACCTC. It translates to CASSPTKGQGVNTRYEQYL.

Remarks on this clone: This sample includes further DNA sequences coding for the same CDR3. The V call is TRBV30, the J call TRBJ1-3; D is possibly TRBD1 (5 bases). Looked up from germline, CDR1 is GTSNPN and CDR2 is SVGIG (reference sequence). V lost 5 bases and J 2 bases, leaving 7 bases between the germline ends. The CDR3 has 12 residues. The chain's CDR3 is CAWGQAGNTIYF. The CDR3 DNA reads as TGTGCCTGGGGACAAGCTGGAAACACCATATATTTT.

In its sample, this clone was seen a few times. Here the CDR3 reads CASSEWTSGIPGTKNIQYF. The CDR3, as DNA: TGTGCCAGCAGCGAATGGACTAGCGGGATTCCGGGGACCAAAAACATTCAGTACTTC. The rearrangement uses TRBV13 and TRBJ2-4; 12 nucleotides match TRBD2. The CDR3 consists of 19 residues. Germline values: CDR1 PRHDT, CDR2 FYEKMQ (reference sequence). J gave up 2 bases and V 5 bases, and 13 bases lay outside the gene matches.

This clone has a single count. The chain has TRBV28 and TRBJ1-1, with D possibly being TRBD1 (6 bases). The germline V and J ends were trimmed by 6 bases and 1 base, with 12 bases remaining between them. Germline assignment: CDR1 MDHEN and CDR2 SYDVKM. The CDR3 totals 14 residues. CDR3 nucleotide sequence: TGTGCCAGCAGACCGGGGGGCGGGAACACTGAAGCTTTCTTT. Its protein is CASRPGGGNTEAFF.

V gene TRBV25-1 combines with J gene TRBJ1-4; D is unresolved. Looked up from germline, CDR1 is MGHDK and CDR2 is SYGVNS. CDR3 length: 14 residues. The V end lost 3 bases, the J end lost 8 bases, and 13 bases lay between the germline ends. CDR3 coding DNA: TGTGCCAGCAGTGATGCGGGGAGCGGGGAAAAACTGTTTTTT. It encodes CASSDAGSGEKLFF.

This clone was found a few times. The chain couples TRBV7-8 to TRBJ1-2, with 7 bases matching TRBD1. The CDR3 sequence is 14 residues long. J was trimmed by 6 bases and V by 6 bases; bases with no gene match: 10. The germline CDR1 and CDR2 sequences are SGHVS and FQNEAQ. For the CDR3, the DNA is TGTGCCAGCAGTTCCGACAGGGTGGTGGATGGCTACACCTTC. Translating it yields CASSSDRVVDGYTF. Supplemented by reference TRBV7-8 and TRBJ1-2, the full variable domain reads GAGVSQSPRYKVAKRGQDVALRCDPISGHVSLFWYQQALGQGPEFLTYFQNEAQLDKSGLPSDRFFAERPEGSVSTLKIQRTQQEDSAVYLCASSSDRVVDGYTFGSGTRLTVV.

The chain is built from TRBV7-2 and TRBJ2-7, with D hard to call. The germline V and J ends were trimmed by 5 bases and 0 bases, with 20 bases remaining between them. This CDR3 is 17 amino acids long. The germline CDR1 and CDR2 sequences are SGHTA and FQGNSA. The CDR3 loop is CASSPWATTISSYEQYF. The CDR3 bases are TGTGCCAGCAGCCCCTGGGCGACCACCATTAGCTCCTACGAGCAGTACTTC.

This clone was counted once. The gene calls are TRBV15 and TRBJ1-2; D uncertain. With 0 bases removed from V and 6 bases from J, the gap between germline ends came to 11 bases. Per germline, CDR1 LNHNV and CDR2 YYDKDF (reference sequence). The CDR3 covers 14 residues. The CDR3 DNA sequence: TGTGCCACCAGCAGAGATCTCAACAGCCATGGCTACACCTTC. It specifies CATSRDLNSHGYTF.

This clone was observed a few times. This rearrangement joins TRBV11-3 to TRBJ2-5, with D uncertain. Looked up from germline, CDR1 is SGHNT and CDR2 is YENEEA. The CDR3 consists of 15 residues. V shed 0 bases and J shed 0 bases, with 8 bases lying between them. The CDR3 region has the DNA TGTGCCAGCAGCTTAGATAGGCTAGACCAAGAGACCCAGTACTTC. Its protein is CASSLDRLDQETQYF.

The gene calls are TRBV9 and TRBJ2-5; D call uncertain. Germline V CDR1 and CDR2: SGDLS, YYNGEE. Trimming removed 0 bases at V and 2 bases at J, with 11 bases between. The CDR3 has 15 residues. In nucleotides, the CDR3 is TGTGCCAGCAGCGTAGTGGGTAGCACGCAAGAGACCCAGTACTTC. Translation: CASSVVGSTQETQYF. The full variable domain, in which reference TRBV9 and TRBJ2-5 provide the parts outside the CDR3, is DSGVTQTPKHLITATGQRVTLRCSPRSGDLSVYWYQQSLDQGLQFLIQYYNGEERAKGNILERFSAQQFPDLHSELNLSSLELGDSALYFCASSVVGSTQETQYFGPGTRLLVL.

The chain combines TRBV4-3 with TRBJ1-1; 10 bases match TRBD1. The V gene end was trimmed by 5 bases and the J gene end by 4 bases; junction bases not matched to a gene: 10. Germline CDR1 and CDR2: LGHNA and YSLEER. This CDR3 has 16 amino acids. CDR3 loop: CASSTGTGVVVTEAFF. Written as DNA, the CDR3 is TGCGCCAGCAGCACCGGGACAGGGGTAGTAGTCACTGAAGCTTTCTTT.

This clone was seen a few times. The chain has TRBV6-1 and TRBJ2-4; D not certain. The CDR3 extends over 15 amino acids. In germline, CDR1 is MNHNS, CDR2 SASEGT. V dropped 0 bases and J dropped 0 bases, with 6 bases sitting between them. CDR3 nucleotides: TGTGCCAGCAGTGAAGCGACACTAGCCAAAAACATTCAGTACTTC. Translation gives CASSEATLAKNIQYF.

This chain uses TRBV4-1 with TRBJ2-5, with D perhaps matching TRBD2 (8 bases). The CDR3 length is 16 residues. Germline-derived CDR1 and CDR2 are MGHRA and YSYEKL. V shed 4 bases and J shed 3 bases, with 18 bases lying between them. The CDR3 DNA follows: TGCGCCAGCAGCCCGGGGGGGGGCCAGGGGGAAGAGACCCAGTACTTC. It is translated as CASSPGGGQGEETQYF.

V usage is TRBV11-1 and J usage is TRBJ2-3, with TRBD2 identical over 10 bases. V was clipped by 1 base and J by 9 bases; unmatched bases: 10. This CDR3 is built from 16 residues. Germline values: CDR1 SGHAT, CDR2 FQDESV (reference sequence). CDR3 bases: TGTGCCAGCAGCTTAGTCAGCGGGAGGGGCGTCGGCACGCAGTATTTT. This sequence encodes CASSLVSGRGVGTQYF.

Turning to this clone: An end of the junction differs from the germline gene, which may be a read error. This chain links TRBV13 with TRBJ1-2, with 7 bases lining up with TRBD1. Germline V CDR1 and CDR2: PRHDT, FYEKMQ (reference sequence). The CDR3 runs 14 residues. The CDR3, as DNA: TGTGCCAGCAGCCTAGGGACAGCCTCGTATGGCTACACCTTC. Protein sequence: CASSLGTASYGYTF.

In DNA form, the CDR3 reads TGTGCCAGCAAGACTAGCGGGAACAATGAGCAGTTCTTC. It specifies CASKTSGNNEQFF. V gene TRBV2 combines with J gene TRBJ2-1; 11 bases map to TRBD2. Trimming at V came to 7 bases and at J to 5 bases, leaving 1 base not matched to a gene. The CDR3 is 13 amino acids. Germline values: CDR1 SNHLY, CDR2 FYNNEI.

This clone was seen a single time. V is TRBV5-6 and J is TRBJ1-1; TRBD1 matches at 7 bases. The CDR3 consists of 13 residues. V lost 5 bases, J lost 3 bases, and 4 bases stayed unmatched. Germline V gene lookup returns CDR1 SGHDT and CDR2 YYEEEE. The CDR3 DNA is TGTGCCAGCAGACCGACAGGGCACACTGAAGCTTTCTTT. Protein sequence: CASRPTGHTEAFF.

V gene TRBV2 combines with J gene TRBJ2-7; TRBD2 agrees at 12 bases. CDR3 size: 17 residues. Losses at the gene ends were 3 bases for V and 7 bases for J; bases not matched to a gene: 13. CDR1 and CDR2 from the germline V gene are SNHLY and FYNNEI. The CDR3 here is CASSEGLAGGPIEEQYF. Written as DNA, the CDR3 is TGTGCCAGCAGTGAGGGGCTAGCGGGAGGGCCTATCGAGGAGCAGTACTTC.